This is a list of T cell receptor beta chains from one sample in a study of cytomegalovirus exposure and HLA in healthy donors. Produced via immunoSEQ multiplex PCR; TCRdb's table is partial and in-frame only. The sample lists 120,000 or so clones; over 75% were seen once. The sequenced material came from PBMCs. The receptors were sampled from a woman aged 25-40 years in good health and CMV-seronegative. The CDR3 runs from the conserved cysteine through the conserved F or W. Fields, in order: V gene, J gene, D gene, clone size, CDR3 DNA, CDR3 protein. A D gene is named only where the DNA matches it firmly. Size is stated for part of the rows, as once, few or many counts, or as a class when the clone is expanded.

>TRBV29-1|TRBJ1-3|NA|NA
TGCAGCGCCGATGGACGGGGCTCTGGAAACACCATATATTTT
CSADGRGSGNTIYF
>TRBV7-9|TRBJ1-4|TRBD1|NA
TGTGCCAGCAGCTTACGGGGACAGGCAACTAATGAAAAACTGTTTTTT
CASSLRGQATNEKLFF
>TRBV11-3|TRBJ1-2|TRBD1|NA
TGTGCCAGCAGCGAGGGGGCACATGGCTACACCTTC
CASSEGAHGYTF
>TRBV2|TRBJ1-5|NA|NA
TGTGCCAGCAGTGACAAAAACCCAGGATTACAGCCCCAGCATTTT
CASSDKNPGLQPQHF
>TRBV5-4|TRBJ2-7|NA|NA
TGTGCCAGCAGCACCTGGGACGGGAGCTCCTACGAGCAGTACTTC
CASSTWDGSSYEQYF
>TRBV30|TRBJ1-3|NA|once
TGTGCCTGGAGTTCAGGGGAAGGAAGAAACACCATATATTTT
CAWSSGEGRNTIYF
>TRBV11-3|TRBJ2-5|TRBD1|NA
TGTGCCAGCAGCTTAGGGGGACAGGGGGCCGGGGAGACCCAGTACTTC
CASSLGGQGAGETQYF
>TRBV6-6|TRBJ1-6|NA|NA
TGTGCCAGCACCTTACCCCAGGGGCGGGATTCACCCCTCCACTTT
CASTLPQGRDSPLHF
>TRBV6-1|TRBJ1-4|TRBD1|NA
TGTGCCAGCAGTGAACAAACACAGGGGGCCTCCATCATAGGGCATTTT
CASSEQTQGASIIGHF
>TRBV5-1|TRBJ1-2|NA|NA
TGCGCCAGTACCGCCGATCAGGGTGGCTACACCTTC
CASTADQGGYTF
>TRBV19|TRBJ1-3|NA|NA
TGTGCCAGTAGTCTTCTGAGTGCTGGAAACACCATATATTTT
CASSLLSAGNTIYF
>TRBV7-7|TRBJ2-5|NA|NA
TGTGCCAGCAGCTCGACAGGTCCCGGAGAGACCCAGTACTTC
CASSSTGPGETQYF
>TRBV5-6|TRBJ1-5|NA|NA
TGTGCCAGCAGCTTGGTAGGGGCCAATCAGCCCCAGCATTTT
CASSLVGANQPQHF
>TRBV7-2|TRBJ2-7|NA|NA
TGTGCCAGCAGCTTAGGGGGGCTCTTCTACGAGCAGTACTTC
CASSLGGLFYEQYF
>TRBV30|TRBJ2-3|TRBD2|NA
TGTGCCTGGAGTAGAGGACTAGCGGGGGGGAGCACAGATACGCAGTATTTT
CAWSRGLAGGSTDTQYF
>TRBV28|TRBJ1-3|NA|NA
TGTGCCAGCAGCTCGACATTTTCTGGAAACACCATATATTTT
CASSSTFSGNTIYF
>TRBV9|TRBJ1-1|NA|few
TGTGCCAGCAGCGTAGCCGTGAACACTGAAGCTTTCTTT
CASSVAVNTEAFF